This T cell receptor beta chain is from a study of blood T cell repertoires in COVID-19. Generated by immunoSEQ multiplex PCR, the TCRdb table keeps only in-frame clones and is missing some. This sample has roughly 430,000 clones, with 88% found just once. Unmatched junction bases numbered 9, after V lost 6 bases and J lost 10 bases. CDR1 is SNHLY, CDR2 FYNNEI, per germline. This CDR3 spans 14 amino acids. Only one count was recorded for this clone. This receptor was obtained from a woman in her thirties or forties with acute COVID-19. The sequenced material came from PBMCs or T cells enriched from blood (not recorded which). The chain combines TRBV2 with TRBJ1-6; TRBD1 matches 7 bases. The DNA for the CDR3 is TGTGCCAGCAGGGCACAGGGGACAAACTCACCCCTCCACTTT. Translating gives CASRAQGTNSPLHF.